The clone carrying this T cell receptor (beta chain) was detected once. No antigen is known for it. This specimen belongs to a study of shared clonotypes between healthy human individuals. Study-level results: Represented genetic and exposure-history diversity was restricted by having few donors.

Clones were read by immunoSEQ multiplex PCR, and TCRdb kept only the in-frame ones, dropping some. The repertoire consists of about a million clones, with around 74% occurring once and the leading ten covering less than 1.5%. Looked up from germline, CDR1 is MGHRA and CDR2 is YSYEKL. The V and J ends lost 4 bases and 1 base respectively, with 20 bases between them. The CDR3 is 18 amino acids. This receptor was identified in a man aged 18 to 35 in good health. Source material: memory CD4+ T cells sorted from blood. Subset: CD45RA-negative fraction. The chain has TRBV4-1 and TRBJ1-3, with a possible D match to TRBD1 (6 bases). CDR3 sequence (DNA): TGCGCCAGCAGCCGAGGATCTGGGACACAATTTTCTGGAAACACCATATATTTT. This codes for CASSRGSGTQFSGNTIYF.